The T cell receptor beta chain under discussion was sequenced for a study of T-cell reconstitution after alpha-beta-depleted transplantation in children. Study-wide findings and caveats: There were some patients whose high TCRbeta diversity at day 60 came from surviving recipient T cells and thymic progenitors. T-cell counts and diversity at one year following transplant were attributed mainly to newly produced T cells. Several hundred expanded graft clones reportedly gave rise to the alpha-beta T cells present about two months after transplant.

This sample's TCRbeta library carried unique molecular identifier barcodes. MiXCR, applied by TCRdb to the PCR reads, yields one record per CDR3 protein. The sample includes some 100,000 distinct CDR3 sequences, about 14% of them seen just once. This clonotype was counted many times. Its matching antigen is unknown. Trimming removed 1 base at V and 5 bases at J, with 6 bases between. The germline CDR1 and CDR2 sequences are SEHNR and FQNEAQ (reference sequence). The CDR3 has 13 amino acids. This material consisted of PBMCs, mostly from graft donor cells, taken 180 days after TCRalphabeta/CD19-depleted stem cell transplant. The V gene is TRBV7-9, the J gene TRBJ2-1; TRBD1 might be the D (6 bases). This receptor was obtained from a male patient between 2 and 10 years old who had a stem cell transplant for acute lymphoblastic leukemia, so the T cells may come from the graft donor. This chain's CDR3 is CASSLGTDNEQFF. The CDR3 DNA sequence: TGTGCCAGCAGCTTAGGGACAGACAATGAGCAGTTCTTC.